Listed here are 18 T cell receptor beta chains from one sample, sequenced in a study of vaccination and CD4 T cells after COVID-19. These receptors are not linked to any known antigen. Cultured CD4+ T cell DNA underwent sequencing with the Oncomine TCR Beta short-read assay. Via MiXCR, TCRdb re-called the PCR reads, giving one row per CDR3 protein. The sample includes tens of thousands of distinct CDR3 sequences, around 48% of them seen just once. Treatment: roughly ten-day PBMC culture with coronavirus spike peptide pools or control peptides (ViraFEST assay). The sequenced material came from CD4+ T cells from blood, cultured in vitro. These receptors were taken from a human donor who had recovered from COVID-19.

The chain uses TRBV10-2 and TRBJ2-7; D is perhaps TRBD2 (5 bases). V was clipped by 5 bases and J by 2 bases, with 19 bases between them. Germline assignment: CDR1 WSHSY and CDR2 SAAADI. The CDR3 consists of 16 residues. DNA for the CDR3: TGCGCCAGCAGTAGGACTGTGGGCTCCGTTACCTACGAGCAGTACTTC. This sequence encodes CASSRTVGSVTYEQYF.

By proportion, this clonotype is medium-sized. This rearrangement joins TRBV20-1 to TRBJ1-2; TRBD1 aligns across 9 bases. V was pared by 1 base and J by 4 bases, with 4 bases of the junction left unmatched. The CDR3 is 14 residues long. Germline V gives CDR1 DFQATT, CDR2 SNEGSKA (reference sequence). The CDR3 coding sequence is TGCAGTGCTAGAGGGGACAGGGCCTCCTATGGCTACACCTTC. Its protein is CSARGDRASYGYTF.

The table lists this clonotype with a few counts. The V and J genes are TRBV7-3 and TRBJ2-3; 7 bases agree with TRBD2. V was clipped by 4 bases and J by 1 base; unmatched bases: 5. The V gene's germline CDR1 is SGHTA and CDR2 FQGTGA. There are 15 residues in the CDR3. CDR3 in amino acids: CASSSYSGRTDTQYF. CDR3 sequence (DNA): TGTGCCAGCAGCTCATATAGCGGGCGCACAGATACGCAGTATTTT.

The V and J genes are TRBV19 and TRBJ2-3; D ambiguous. CDR1 and CDR2 from the germline V gene are LNHDA and SQIVND (reference sequence). Trimming stripped 6 bases from V and 0 bases from J, with 13 bases between. CDR3 length: 15 residues. CDR3 region: CASSAGRPSTDTQYF. The CDR3 nucleotides read TGTGCCAGTAGCGCCGGCAGGCCAAGCACAGATACGCAGTATTTT.

The rearrangement joins TRBV20-1 to TRBJ1-2; TRBD1 matches at 10 bases. Germline V gene lookup returns CDR1 DFQATT and CDR2 SNEGSKA (reference sequence). Trimming cost V 5 bases and J 3 bases; bases outside gene matches: 3. CDR3 size: 13 residues. The CDR3 spells CSASTGGDYGYTF. The CDR3, as DNA: TGCAGTGCTTCGACAGGGGGCGACTATGGCTACACCTTC.

The chain has TRBV10-1 and TRBJ1-1, with D possibly TRBD1 on 5 matching bases. The germline V gene has CDR1 WNHNN and CDR2 SYGVQD (reference sequence). The CDR3 has 15 amino acids. V was shortened by 3 bases and J by 1 base, with 12 bases between the two germline ends. CDR3 amino acids: CASSDGTPANTEAFF. The CDR3 DNA is TGCGCCAGCAGTGACGGGACGCCGGCGAACACTGAAGCTTTCTTT.

This clonotype was detected only a few times. The chain carries TRBV7-2 and TRBJ2-7; 10 bases agree with TRBD1. Germline V gene data show CDR1 as SGHTA and CDR2 as FQGNSA. The length of the CDR3 is 15 residues. Germline trimming cut 1 base from V and 7 bases from J; bases unmatched to any gene: 7. The chain's CDR3 is CASSLEGTGVWEQYF. The CDR3 nucleotides are TGTGCCAGCAGCTTAGAGGGGACAGGGGTTTGGGAGCAGTACTTC.

This clonotype was seen just once. The V and J genes are TRBV5-4 and TRBJ1-1; D uncertain. Germline V gene sequence: CDR1 SGHNT, CDR2 YYREEE (reference sequence). The CDR3 has 13 residues. V was shortened by 2 bases and J by 4 bases, with 9 bases between the two germline ends. CDR3 amino acids: CASSFLSGTEAFF. CDR3 DNA sequence: TGTGCCAGCAGCTTCCTATCGGGCACTGAAGCTTTCTTT.

This clonotype occurred a few times. This chain connects TRBV20-1 to TRBJ2-3; 8 positions match TRBD2. V lost 1 base and J lost 2; bases outside the gene matches: 8. Germline CDR1 reads DFQATT; CDR2 reads SNEGSKA (reference sequence). This CDR3 spans 16 amino acids. CDR3 loop: CSARVRTSRATDTQYF. CDR3 coding DNA: TGCAGTGCTAGAGTGCGGACTAGCAGGGCCACAGATACGCAGTATTTT.

Written as DNA, the CDR3 is TGTGCCACCAGCAGAGGGGGAGGCTTGCGGTTCTACAATGAGCAGTTCTTC. Protein sequence: CATSRGGGLRFYNEQFF. The chain joins TRBV15 to TRBJ2-1; tentative D call: TRBD2 (6 bases). Between the trimmed V and J ends, which lost 1 base and 3 bases, there was a span of 16 bases. Per germline, CDR1 LNHNV and CDR2 YYDKDF (reference sequence). The CDR3 extends over 17 amino acids.

The chain recombines TRBV20-1 with TRBJ1-2, with a tentative D call TRBD1 (5 bases). Germline CDR1 and CDR2: DFQATT and SNEGSKA (reference sequence). V was clipped by 6 bases and J by 5 bases, with 16 bases between them. CDR3 length: 13 residues. DNA for the CDR3: TGCAGTGCCAGCAATGGACACATATATGGCTACACCTTC. Protein product: CSASNGHIYGYTF.

This clonotype turned up a few times. The chain has TRBV6-1 and TRBJ1-6, with D possibly being TRBD1 (5 bases). In germline, CDR1 is MNHNS, CDR2 SASEGT. V was cut by 8 bases and J by 7 bases, with 15 bases left in between. The CDR3 is 14 residues long. CDR3 protein: CASQQAGTNSPLHF. The DNA for the CDR3 is TGTGCCAGCCAACAAGCAGGGACCAATTCACCCCTCCACTTT.

This chain connects TRBV27 to TRBJ1-1; D is ambiguous. V dropped 6 bases and J dropped 0 bases, with 20 bases sitting between them. Germline CDR1 is MNHEY and CDR2 is SMNVEV (reference sequence). The CDR3 is made up of 17 amino acids. The CDR3 region has the DNA TGTGCCAGCAGACCTGCGATGCCTCGTGCCATGAACACTGAAGCTTTCTTT. Translated, it gives CASRPAMPRAMNTEAFF.

The J gene is TRBJ2-5, the V gene TRBV19, with no clear D. The germline V and J ends were trimmed by 5 bases and 5 bases, with 9 bases remaining between them. This CDR3 comprises 12 residues. Germline V gives CDR1 LNHDA, CDR2 SQIVND (reference sequence). The CDR3 coding sequence is TGTGCCAGTAGTTTCACGGCCGAGACCCAGTACTTC. Its translation: CASSFTAETQYF. The full variable domain, rest sourced from reference TRBV19 and TRBJ2-5, is DGGITQSPKYLFRKEGQNVTLSCEQNLNHDAMYWYRQDPGQGLRLIYYSQIVNDFQKGDIAEGYSVSREKKESFPLTVTSAQKNPTAFYLCASSFTAETQYFGPGTRLLVL.

V usage is TRBV11-2 and J usage is TRBJ1-2; D may be TRBD1 (5 bases). Germline CDR1 SGHAT, CDR2 FQNNGV. V lost 1 base, J lost 3 bases, and 15 bases lay in between. CDR3 length: 16 residues. The CDR3 sequence: CASSLVSGESDYGYTF. The CDR3, as DNA: TGTGCCAGCAGCTTAGTTTCGGGGGAGTCAGACTATGGCTACACCTTC.

The sample holds a few counts of this clonotype. V usage is TRBV7-7 and J usage is TRBJ2-5; D is unclear. This CDR3 is built from 13 residues. Germline V gene lookup returns CDR1 SSHAT and CDR2 FNYEAQ (reference sequence). V lost 3 bases, J lost 0 bases, and 5 bases lay in between. The CDR3 sequence: CASSFTYQETQYF. DNA for the CDR3: TGTGCCAGCAGCTTCACTTACCAAGAGACCCAGTACTTC.

This clonotype showed up just a few times. The junction and the germline gene differ at one end; a read error may be behind it. The V call is TRBV7-7, the J call TRBJ2-2; 8 bases are a match to TRBD2. The germline CDR1 and CDR2 sequences are SSHAT and FNYEAQ (reference sequence). The CDR3 spans 13 residues. The CDR3 sequence: CASSLAGTGELFF. The CDR3 DNA reads as TGTGCTAGCAGCTTAGCGGGGACCGGGGAGCTGTTTTTT.

The chain combines TRBV11-2 with TRBJ2-2, with a possible D match to TRBD2 (6 bases). The germline gives CDR1 SGHAT, CDR2 FQNNGV. The CDR3 has 16 residues. With 5 bases removed from V and 0 bases from J, the gap between germline ends came to 13 bases. The CDR3 DNA sequence: TGTGCCAGCAGCCGGAGGGCAGACCCGAACACCGGGGAGCTGTTTTTT. This translates into CASSRRADPNTGELFF.